This T cell receptor (beta chain) originates from a study of CD8+ T cells in alopecia areata. CDR1 and CDR2 (germline): GTSNPN, SVGIG (reference sequence). This CDR3 spans 14 amino acids. cDNA reverse transcribed from extracted RNA served as the sequencing template. Using immunoSEQ multiplex PCR, the repertoire was profiled, and TCRdb retains in-frame clones only, with some absent. The sample contains roughly 70,000 clones, 29% of which appear only once. Treatment denoted: oral pan-JAK inhibitor, 5-10 mg twice daily. Researchers took lesional scalp punch biopsies and peripheral blood from people who were alopecia areata patients. The researchers isolated CD4+ and CD8+ T cells from PBMCs by sorting.

This clonotype was sampled from a human donor with alopecia areata. V and J are TRBV30 and TRBJ2-7; D unresolved. The sequenced sample was CD8+ T cells sorted from blood, obtained at week 4, from a patient treated with tofacitinib. This CDR3 reads CASTLTSSSYEQYF. The CDR3 DNA reads TGTGCTTCGACCTTGACATCATCCTCCTACGAGCAGTACTTC.